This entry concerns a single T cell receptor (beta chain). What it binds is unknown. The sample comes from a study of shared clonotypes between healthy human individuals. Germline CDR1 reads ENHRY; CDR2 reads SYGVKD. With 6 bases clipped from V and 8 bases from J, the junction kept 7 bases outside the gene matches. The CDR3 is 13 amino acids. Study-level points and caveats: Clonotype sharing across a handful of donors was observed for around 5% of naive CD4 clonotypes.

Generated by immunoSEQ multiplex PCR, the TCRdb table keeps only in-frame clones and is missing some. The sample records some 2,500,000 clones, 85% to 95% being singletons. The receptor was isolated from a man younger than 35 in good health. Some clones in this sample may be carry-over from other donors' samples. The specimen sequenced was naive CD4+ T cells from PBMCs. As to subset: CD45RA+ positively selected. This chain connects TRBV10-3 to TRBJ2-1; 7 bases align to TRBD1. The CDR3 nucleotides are TGTGCCATCAGCCCGGGACAGAAGGATGAGCAGTTCTTC. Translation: CAISPGQKDEQFF.